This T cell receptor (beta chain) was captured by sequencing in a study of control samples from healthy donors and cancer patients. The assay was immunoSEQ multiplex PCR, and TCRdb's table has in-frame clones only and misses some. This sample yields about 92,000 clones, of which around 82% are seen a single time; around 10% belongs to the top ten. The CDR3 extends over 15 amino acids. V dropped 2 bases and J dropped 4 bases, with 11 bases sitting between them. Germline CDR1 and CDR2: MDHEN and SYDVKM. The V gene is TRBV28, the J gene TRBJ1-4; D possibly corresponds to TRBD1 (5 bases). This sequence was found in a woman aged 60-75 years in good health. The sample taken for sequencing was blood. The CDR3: CASSLRGSVNEKLFF. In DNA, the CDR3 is TGTGCCAGCAGTTTAAGGGGTAGCGTTAATGAAAAACTGTTTTTT.